This T cell receptor beta chain was identified in a study of cytomegalovirus exposure and HLA in healthy donors. General observations from the study: Associated with cytomegalovirus, according to the listing, were approximately 160 TCR beta chains.

With 60 Vbeta and 13 Jbeta primers, the PCR was carried out. TCRdb's table, derived via immunoSEQ multiplex PCR, lists solely in-frame clones and lacks some. The sample gives about 110,000 clones, roughly four fifths of which show up once; 2.5% to 3% is in the top ten. Healthy bone marrow donors formed the donor group. With respect to this clone: Its target is unknown.

The sample comprised PBMCs. The sequence was obtained from a male donor in good health and CMV-seropositive.

In DNA, the CDR3 is TGTGCCAGCAGTTACTCCAGGGATACGCAGTATTTT. Residues: CASSYSRDTQYF. This chain joins TRBV6-6 and TRBJ2-3; D is uncertain. Trimming took 0 bases from V and 6 from J, leaving 4 bases between them. This CDR3 region has 12 residues. The germline CDR1 and CDR2 sequences are MNHNY and SVGAGI (reference sequence).